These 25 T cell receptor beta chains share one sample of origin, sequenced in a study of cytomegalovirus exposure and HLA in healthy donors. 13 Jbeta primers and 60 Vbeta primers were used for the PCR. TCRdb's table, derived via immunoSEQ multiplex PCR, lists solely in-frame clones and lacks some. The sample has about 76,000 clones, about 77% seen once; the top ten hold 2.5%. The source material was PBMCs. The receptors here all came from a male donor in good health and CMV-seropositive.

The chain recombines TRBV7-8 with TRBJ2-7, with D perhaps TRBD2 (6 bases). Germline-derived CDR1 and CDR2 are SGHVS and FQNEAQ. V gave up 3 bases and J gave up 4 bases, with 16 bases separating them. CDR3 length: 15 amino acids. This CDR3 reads CASSFRGKGPYEQYF. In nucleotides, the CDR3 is TGTGCCAGCAGCTTTCGCGGGAAGGGACCTTACGAGCAGTACTTC.

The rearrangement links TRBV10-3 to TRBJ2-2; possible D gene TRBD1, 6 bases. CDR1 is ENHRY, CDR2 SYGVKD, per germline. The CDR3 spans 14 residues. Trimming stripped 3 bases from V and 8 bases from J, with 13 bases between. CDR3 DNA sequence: TGTGCCATCAGTGATCACGTAGGGGGAGGGGAGCTGTTTTTT. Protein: CAISDHVGGGELFF.

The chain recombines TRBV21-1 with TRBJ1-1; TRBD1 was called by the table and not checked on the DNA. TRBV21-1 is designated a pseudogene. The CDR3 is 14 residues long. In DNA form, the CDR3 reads TGTGCCAGCAGCCCCGACAGGGGGCCCATCGGTGCTTTCTTT. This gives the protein CASSPDRGPIGAFF.

DNA of the CDR3: TGTGCCAGCAGCCCGCGATCTATTTTAACCTACGAGCAGTACTTC. This gives the protein CASSPRSILTYEQYF. The V and J genes are TRBV9 and TRBJ2-7; no clear D. CDR1 is SGDLS, CDR2 YYNGEE, per germline. Trimming removed 4 bases at V and 2 bases at J, with 16 bases between. The CDR3 extends over 15 amino acids.

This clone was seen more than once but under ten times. Here the CDR3 DNA reads TGTGCCAGCAGTGAACTCGGTAATAGCAATCAGCCCCAGCATTTT. Residues: CASSELGNSNQPQHF. The chain has TRBV2 and TRBJ1-5; no clear D. V shed 2 bases and J shed 0 bases, with 8 bases lying between them. This CDR3 is 15 amino acids long. In germline, CDR1 is SNHLY, CDR2 FYNNEI.

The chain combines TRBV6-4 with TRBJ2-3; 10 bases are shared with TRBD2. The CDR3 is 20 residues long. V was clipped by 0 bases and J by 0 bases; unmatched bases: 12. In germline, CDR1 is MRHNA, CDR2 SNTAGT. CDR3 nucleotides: TGTGCCAGCAGTGACTCACCCCCCGGGGCTAGCGGGAGCAGCACAGATACGCAGTATTTT. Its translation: CASSDSPPGASGSSTDTQYF.

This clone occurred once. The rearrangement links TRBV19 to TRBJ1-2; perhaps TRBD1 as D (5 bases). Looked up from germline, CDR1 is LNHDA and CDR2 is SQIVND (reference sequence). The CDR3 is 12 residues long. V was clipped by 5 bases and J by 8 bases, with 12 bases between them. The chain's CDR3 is CASSPRGGGYTF. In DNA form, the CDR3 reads TGTGCCAGTAGTCCCCGGGGGGGAGGCTACACCTTC.

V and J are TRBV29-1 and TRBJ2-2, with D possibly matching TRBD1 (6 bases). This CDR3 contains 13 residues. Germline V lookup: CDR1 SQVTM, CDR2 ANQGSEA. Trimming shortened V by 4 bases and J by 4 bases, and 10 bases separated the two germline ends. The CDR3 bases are TGCAGCGTTGGGGGGCATGGCACCGGGGAGCTGTTTTTT. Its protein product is CSVGGHGTGELFF.

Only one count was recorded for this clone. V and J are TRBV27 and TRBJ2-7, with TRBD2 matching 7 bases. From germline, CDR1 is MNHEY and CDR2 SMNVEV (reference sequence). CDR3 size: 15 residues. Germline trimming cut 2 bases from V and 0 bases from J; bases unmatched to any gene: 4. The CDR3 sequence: CASSLSGDLSYEQYF. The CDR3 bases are TGTGCCAGCAGTTTAAGCGGGGACCTCTCCTACGAGCAGTACTTC.

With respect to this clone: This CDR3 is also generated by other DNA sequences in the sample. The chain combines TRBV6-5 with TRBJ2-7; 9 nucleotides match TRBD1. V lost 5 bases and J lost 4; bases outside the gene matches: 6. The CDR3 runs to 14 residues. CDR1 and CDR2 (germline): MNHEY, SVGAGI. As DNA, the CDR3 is TGTGCCAGCAGTAGGGGCGACAGGGGGTACGAGCAGTACTTC. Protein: CASSRGDRGYEQYF.

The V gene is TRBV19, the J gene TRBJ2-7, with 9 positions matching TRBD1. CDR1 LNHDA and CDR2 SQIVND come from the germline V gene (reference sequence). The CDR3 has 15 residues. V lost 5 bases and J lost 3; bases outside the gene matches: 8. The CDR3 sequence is CASSATGGSIYEQYF. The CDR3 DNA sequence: TGTGCCAGTAGTGCCACAGGGGGCAGTATCTACGAGCAGTACTTC.

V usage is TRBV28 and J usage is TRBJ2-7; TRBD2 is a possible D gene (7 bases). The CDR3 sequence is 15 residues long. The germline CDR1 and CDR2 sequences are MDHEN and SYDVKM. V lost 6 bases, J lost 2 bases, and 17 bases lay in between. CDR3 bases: TGTGCCAGCAGCCTGACCCGGGGGGCTCCCTACGAGCAGTACTTC. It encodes CASSLTRGAPYEQYF. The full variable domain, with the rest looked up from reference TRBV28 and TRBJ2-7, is DVKVTQSSRYLVKRTGEKVFLECVQDMDHENMFWYRQDPGLGLRLIYFSYDVKMKEKGDIPEGYSVSREKKERFSLILESASTNQTSMYLCASSLTRGAPYEQYFGPGTRLTVT.

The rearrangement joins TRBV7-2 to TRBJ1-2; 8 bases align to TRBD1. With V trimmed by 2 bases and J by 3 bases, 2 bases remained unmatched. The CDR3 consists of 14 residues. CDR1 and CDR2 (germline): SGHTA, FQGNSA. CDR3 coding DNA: TGTGCCAGCAGCTTATCAGGGGGCGACTATGGCTACACCTTC. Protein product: CASSLSGGDYGYTF.

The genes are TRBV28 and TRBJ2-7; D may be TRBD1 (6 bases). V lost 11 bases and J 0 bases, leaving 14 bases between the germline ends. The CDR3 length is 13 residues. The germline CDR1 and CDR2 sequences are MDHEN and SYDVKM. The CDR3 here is CAASGTNSYEQYF. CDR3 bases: TGTGCCGCGTCAGGGACAAACTCCTACGAGCAGTACTTC.

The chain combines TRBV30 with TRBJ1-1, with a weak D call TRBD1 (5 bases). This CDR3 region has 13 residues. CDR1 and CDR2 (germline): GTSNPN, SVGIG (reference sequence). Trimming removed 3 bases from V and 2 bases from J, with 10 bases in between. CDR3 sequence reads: CAWRRDRNTEAFF. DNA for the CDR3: TGTGCCTGGAGGCGGGACCGAAACACTGAAGCTTTCTTT. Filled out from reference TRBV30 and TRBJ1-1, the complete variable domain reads SQTIHQWPATLVQPVGSPLSLECTVEGTSNPNLYWYRQAAGRGLQLLFYSVGIGQISSEVPQNLSASRPQDRQFILSSKKLLLSDSGFYLCAWRRDRNTEAFFGQGTRLTVV.

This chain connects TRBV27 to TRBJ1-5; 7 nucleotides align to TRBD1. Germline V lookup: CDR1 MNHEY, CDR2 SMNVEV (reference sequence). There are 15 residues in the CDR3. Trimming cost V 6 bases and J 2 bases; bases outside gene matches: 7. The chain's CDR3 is CASSRDRAGNQPQHF. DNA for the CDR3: TGTGCCAGCAGCCGAGACAGGGCCGGCAATCAGCCCCAGCATTTT.

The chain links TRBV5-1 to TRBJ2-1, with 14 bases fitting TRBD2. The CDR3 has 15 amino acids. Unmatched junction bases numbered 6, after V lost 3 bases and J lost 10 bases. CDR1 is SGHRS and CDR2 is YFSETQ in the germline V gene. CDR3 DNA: TGCGCCAGCAGCTCGGGACTAGCGGGAGAAAGCGAGCAGTTCTTC. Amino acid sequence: CASSSGLAGESEQFF.

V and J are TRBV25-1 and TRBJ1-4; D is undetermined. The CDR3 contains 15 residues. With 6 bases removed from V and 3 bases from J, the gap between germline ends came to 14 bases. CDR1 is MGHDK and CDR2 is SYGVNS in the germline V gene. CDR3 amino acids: CASRRVGRSNEKLFF. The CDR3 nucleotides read TGTGCCAGCAGGCGGGTGGGGAGATCTAATGAAAAACTGTTTTTT.

CDR3 residues: CASSRLLAGEKYF. CDR3 sequence (DNA): TGTGCCAGCTCACGGCTCTTGGCGGGAGAAAAGTACTTC. V is TRBV18 and J is TRBJ2-7; 7 bases fit TRBD2. CDR1 and CDR2 (germline): KGHSH, LQKENI. The CDR3 covers 13 residues. V was pared by 4 bases and J by 11 bases, with 11 bases of the junction left unmatched.

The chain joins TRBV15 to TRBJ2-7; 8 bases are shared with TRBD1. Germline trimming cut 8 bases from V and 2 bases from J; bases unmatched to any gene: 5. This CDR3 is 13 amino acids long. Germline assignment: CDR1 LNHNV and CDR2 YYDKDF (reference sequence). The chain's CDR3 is CATVDRVTYEQYF. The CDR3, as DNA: TGTGCCACCGTGGACAGGGTTACCTACGAGCAGTACTTC.

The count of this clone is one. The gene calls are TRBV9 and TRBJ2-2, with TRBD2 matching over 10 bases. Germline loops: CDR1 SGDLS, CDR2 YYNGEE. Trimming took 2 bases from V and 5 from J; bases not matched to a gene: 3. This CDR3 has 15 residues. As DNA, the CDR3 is TGTGCCAGCAGCGTCCTAGCGGGAGAGACCGGGGAGCTGTTTTTT. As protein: CASSVLAGETGELFF.

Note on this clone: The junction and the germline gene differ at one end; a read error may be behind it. In DNA, the CDR3 is TGTGCCAGTAGTATGGGGACAGGGGGCAAACAGCCCCAGCATTTT. This codes for CASSMGTGGKQPQHF. V is TRBV19 and J is TRBJ1-5; 12 bases align to TRBD1. The CDR3 has 15 amino acids. Germline CDR1 and CDR2: LNHDA and SQIVND (reference sequence).

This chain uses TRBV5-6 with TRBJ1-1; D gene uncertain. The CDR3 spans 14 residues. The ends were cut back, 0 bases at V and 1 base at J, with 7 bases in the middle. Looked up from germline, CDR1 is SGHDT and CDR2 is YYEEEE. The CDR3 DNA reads TGTGCCAGCAGCTTGGCGATGAGGAACACTGAAGCTTTCTTT. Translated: CASSLAMRNTEAFF.

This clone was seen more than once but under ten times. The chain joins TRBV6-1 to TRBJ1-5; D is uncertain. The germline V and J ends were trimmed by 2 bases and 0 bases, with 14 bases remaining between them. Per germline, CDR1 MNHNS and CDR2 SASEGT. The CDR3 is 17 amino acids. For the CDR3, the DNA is TGTGCCAGCAGTGAATTGGGCAGCTTACTTAGCAATCAGCCCCAGCATTTT. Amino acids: CASSELGSLLSNQPQHF.

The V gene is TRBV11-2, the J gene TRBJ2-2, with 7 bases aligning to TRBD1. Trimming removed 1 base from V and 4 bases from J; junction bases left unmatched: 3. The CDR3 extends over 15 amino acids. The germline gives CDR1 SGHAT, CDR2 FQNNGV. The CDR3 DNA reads TGTGCCAGCAGCTTAGTGTCAGGGGGCACCGGGGAGCTGTTTTTT. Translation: CASSLVSGGTGELFF.